These 16 T cell receptor beta chains originate from one sample sequenced in a study of blood T cells in healthy people across ages. Alongside a J-beta primer mix, a sample-barcoded 5' primer served in a second PCR lasting roughly 7 to 12 cycles. Via MiXCR, TCRdb re-called the 5' RACE reads, giving one row per CDR3 protein. The sample consists of about 1.4 million distinct CDR3 sequences, roughly 60% of them appearing once. The sequenced sample was blood. These receptors all stem from a man younger than 30 in good health.

This clonotype was seen a few times. The genes are TRBV29-1 and TRBJ2-7; no clear D gene. The CDR3 has 13 amino acids. Trimming cost V 4 bases and J 0 bases, with 10 bases left between them. CDR1 SQVTM and CDR2 ANQGSEA come from the germline V gene. The CDR3 bases are TGCAGCGTTGTCGGCTCACCCTCCTACGAGCAGTACTTC. Its protein product is CSVVGSPSYEQYF.

This chain connects TRBV6-6 to TRBJ1-2, with no clear D. Between the trimmed V and J ends, which lost 2 bases and 3 bases, there was a span of 7 bases. Per the germline V gene, CDR1 is MNHNY and CDR2 is SVGAGI (reference sequence). The CDR3 has 13 amino acids. The CDR3 reads CASSYREDYGYTF. The CDR3 DNA reads TGTGCCAGCAGTTACAGGGAGGACTATGGCTACACCTTC.

This chain joins TRBV4-1 and TRBJ1-4, with 10 positions matching TRBD1. The germline CDR1 and CDR2 sequences are MGHRA and YSYEKL. The junction had 15 bases not matched to a gene; V was cut back by 6 bases and J by 2 bases. CDR3 length: 19 amino acids. The CDR3 region is CASSRRTGGEGATNEKLFF. The CDR3 DNA reads as TGCGCCAGCAGTCGAAGGACAGGGGGAGAGGGTGCGACTAATGAAAAACTGTTTTTT.

This clonotype was counted between two and nine times. This chain uses TRBV5-1 with TRBJ2-7; 7 positions match TRBD1. The CDR3 is 14 residues long. V lost 4 bases, J lost 2 bases, and 6 bases stayed unmatched. Per the germline V gene, CDR1 is SGHRS and CDR2 is YFSETQ. The CDR3 sequence is CASSTTGYTYEQYF. The CDR3, as DNA: TGCGCCAGCAGCACGACAGGGTATACCTACGAGCAGTACTTC.

This clonotype was found once. The CDR3 region has the DNA TGTGCCAGCAGCTTAATGGACAGCGATAATGAAAAACTGTTTTTT. Encoded protein: CASSLMDSDNEKLFF. The chain links TRBV7-9 to TRBJ1-4, with a weak D call TRBD1 (6 bases). V was pared by 2 bases and J by 4 bases, with 11 bases between. The CDR3 covers 15 residues. From germline, CDR1 is SEHNR and CDR2 FQNEAQ (reference sequence).

The chain links TRBV6-6 to TRBJ2-4, with 8 nucleotides matching TRBD1. The end of the DNA fits TRBJ2-7 better, so the J call may be wrong. CDR3 length equals 14 residues. Germline lookup yields CDR1 MNHNY and CDR2 SVGAGI (reference sequence). This chain's CDR3 is CASSMDRATYEQYF. In nucleotides, the CDR3 is TGTGCCAGCAGTATGGACAGGGCCACCTACGAGCAGTACTTC.

The chain uses TRBV3-1 and TRBJ2-1; 7 nucleotides line up with TRBD2. Trimming at V came to 3 bases and at J to 0 bases, leaving 5 bases not matched to a gene. The CDR3 extends over 16 amino acids. CDR1 and CDR2 from the germline V gene are LGHDT and YNNKEL (reference sequence). CDR3 bases: TGTGCCAGCAGCCAGGAGGGACTACCCTCCTACAATGAGCAGTTCTTC. As protein: CASSQEGLPSYNEQFF.

This clonotype was picked up a small number of times. This chain uses TRBV7-9 with TRBJ1-2; D remains ambiguous. The germline V gene has CDR1 SEHNR and CDR2 FQNEAQ (reference sequence). The V and J ends lost 2 bases and 0 bases respectively, with 10 bases between them. There are 15 residues in the CDR3. The DNA for the CDR3 is TGTGCCAGCAGCTTAAGTCTCCCAGCTAACTATGGCTACACCTTC. Its protein product is CASSLSLPANYGYTF.

The rearrangement joins TRBV5-5 to TRBJ2-5; TRBD1 matches 8 bases. This CDR3 spans 15 amino acids. Unmatched junction bases numbered 9, after V lost 3 bases and J lost 5 bases. Per the germline V gene, CDR1 is SGHKS and CDR2 is YYEKEE (reference sequence). CDR3: CASSSTTGEWETQYF. Written as DNA, the CDR3 is TGTGCCAGCAGCTCGACGACAGGGGAATGGGAGACCCAGTACTTC.

V usage is TRBV3-1 and J usage is TRBJ2-2, with TRBD2 matching 10 bases. The trim removed 4 bases at V and 2 bases at J, leaving 7 bases unmatched. The CDR3 extends over 17 amino acids. Per germline, CDR1 LGHDT and CDR2 YNNKEL (reference sequence). CDR3 DNA sequence: TGTGCCAGCAGCCCCTTTGGACTAGCGGATAACACCGGGGAGCTGTTTTTT. Amino acid sequence: CASSPFGLADNTGELFF.

This chain links TRBV5-6 with TRBJ2-4; D perhaps matches TRBD1 (6 bases). Trimming cost V 0 bases and J 13 bases, with 14 bases left between them. This CDR3 has 13 residues. Germline V gene data show CDR1 as SGHDT and CDR2 as YYEEEE. The CDR3 nucleotides read TGTGCCAGCAGCTTGGACAGGGCAAGGGAGCAGTACTTC. It is translated as CASSLDRAREQYF.

The V gene is TRBV7-2, the J gene TRBJ1-2; D is unresolved. CDR3 length: 11 residues. The germline gives CDR1 SGHTA, CDR2 FQGNSA. Trimming cost V 5 bases and J 7 bases, with 8 bases left between them. CDR3 coding DNA: TGTGCCAGCAGCCCGTCTGGTGGCTACACCTTC. This gives the protein CASSPSGGYTF.

This clonotype turned up a few times. The chain links TRBV10-2 to TRBJ1-6; D unclear. The ends were cut back, 3 bases at V and 11 bases at J, with 11 bases in the middle. This CDR3 is 13 amino acids long. Germline lookup yields CDR1 WSHSY and CDR2 SAAADI. DNA for the CDR3: TGCGCCAGCAGTGACCAGAGGGTTACACCCCTCCACTTT. Amino acid sequence: CASSDQRVTPLHF.

V usage is TRBV7-2 and J usage is TRBJ2-7; TRBD2 might be the D (6 bases). CDR1 is SGHTA, CDR2 FQGNSA, per germline. Trimming took off 0 bases at V and 3 bases at J, with 18 bases between the two ends. This CDR3 is built from 17 residues. The CDR3 nucleotides are TGTGCCAGCAGCTTAGCGTTGCGGGGAAGACTGAGCTACGAGCAGTACTTC. It translates to CASSLALRGRLSYEQYF.

This clonotype has just one count. The chain has TRBV20-1 and TRBJ1-2, with TRBD1 as a possible D gene (5 bases). Trimming cost V 2 bases and J 4 bases, with 11 bases left between them. This CDR3 comprises 13 residues. Germline V gene lookup returns CDR1 DFQATT and CDR2 SNEGSKA (reference sequence). For the CDR3, the DNA is TGCAGTGCTAGAACTGATGGGGGCTATGGCTACACCTTC. This encodes CSARTDGGYGYTF.

This clonotype was picked up a small number of times. The J gene is TRBJ2-5, the V gene TRBV20-1; 7 bases line up with TRBD2. V gave up 0 bases and J gave up 4 bases; unmatched junction bases: 11. This CDR3 is built from 16 residues. Germline V lookup: CDR1 DFQATT, CDR2 SNEGSKA (reference sequence). CDR3 in amino acids: CSARDFVAGVGETQYF. The DNA for the CDR3 is TGCAGTGCTAGAGATTTTGTGGCGGGAGTAGGAGAGACCCAGTACTTC.